This paragraph covers one TCR beta chain sequence. The antigen is unknown. The sample belongs to a study of PD-1 blockade in classical Hodgkin lymphoma. Study results and caveats: Lower baseline TCR diversity was reported for newly diagnosed patients than for healthy donors. Patients with a complete response exhibited baseline diversity comparable to newly diagnosed patients. CD8+ TCR diversity did not rise significantly by C4D1, unlike CD4+.

The repertoire was sequenced with immunoSEQ multiplex PCR; TCRdb's copy has only in-frame clones and lacks some. The sample has some 93,000 clones; over 80% are singletons. Per the germline V gene, CDR1 is SGDLS and CDR2 is YYNGEE. Trimming cost V 4 bases and J 5 bases, with 13 bases left between them. The CDR3 sequence is 13 residues long. Time point here: cycle 4 day 1 (C4D1), after five to seven weeks of nivolumab. All trial patients relapsed after autologous stem cell transplantation. The chain has TRBV9 and TRBJ2-7, with D unresolved. Here the sequenced sample was peripheral blood mononuclear cells (PBMCs), taken before the fourth cycle of nivolumab. This receptor was taken from a human donor with classical Hodgkin lymphoma. The CDR3 bases are TGTGCCAGCAGCCCTCTCCACAATAACGAGCAGTACTTC. Amino acids: CASSPLHNNEQYF. Full variable domain (rest looked up from reference TRBV9 and TRBJ2-7): DSGVTQTPKHLITATGQRVTLRCSPRSGDLSVYWYQQSLDQGLQFLIQYYNGEERAKGNILERFSAQQFPDLHSELNLSSLELGDSALYFCASSPLHNNEQYFGPGTRLTVT.